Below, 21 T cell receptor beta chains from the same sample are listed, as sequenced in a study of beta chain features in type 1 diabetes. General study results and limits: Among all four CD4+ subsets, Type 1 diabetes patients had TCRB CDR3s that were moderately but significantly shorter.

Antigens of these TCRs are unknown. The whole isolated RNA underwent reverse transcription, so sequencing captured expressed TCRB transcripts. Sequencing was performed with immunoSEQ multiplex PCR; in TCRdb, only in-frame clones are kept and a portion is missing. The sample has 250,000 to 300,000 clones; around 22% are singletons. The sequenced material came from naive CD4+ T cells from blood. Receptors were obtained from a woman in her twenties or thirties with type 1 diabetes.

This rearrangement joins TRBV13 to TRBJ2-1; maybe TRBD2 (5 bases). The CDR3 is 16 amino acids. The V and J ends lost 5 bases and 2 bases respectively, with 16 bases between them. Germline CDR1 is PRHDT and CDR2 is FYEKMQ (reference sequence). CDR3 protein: CASSLPGNVAYNEQFF. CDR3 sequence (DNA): TGTGCCAGCAGCCTACCGGGGAATGTGGCCTACAATGAGCAGTTCTTC.

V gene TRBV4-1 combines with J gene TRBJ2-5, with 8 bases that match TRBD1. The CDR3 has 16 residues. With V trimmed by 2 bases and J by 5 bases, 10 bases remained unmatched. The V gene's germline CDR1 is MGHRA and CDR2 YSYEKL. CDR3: CASSQLTGQAYETQYF. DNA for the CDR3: TGCGCCAGCAGCCAATTGACGGGACAGGCATATGAGACCCAGTACTTC.

The CDR3 protein is CASSLVLAGANYEQYF. CDR3 DNA sequence: TGTGCCAGCAGCTTGGTTCTAGCGGGAGCGAATTACGAGCAGTACTTC. The genes are TRBV5-6 and TRBJ2-7; 10 nucleotides line up with TRBD2. V trimming: 0 bases; J trimming: 4 bases; junction bases outside the gene matches: 7. CDR3 length equals 16 residues. From germline, CDR1 is SGHDT and CDR2 YYEEEE.

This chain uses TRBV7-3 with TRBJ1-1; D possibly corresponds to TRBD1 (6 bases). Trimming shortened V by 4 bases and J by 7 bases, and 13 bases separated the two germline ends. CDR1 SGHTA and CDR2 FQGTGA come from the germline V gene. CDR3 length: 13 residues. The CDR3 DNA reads TGTGCCAGCAGCTCCCGACAGGACGGTGAAGCTTTCTTT. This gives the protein CASSSRQDGEAFF.

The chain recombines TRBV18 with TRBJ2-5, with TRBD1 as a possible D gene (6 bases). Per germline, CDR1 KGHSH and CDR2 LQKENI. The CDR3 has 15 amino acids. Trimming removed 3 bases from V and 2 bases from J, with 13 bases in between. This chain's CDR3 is CASSPLQGLQETQYF. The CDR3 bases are TGTGCCAGCTCACCCTTACAGGGTTTACAAGAGACCCAGTACTTC.

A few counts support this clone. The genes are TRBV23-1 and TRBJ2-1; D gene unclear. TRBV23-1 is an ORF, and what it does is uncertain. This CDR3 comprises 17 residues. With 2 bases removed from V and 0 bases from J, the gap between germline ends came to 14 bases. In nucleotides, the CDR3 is TGCGCCAGCAGTCAAACTTTTAGCTTCAGCTCCTACAATGAGCAGTTCTTC. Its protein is CASSQTFSFSSYNEQFF.

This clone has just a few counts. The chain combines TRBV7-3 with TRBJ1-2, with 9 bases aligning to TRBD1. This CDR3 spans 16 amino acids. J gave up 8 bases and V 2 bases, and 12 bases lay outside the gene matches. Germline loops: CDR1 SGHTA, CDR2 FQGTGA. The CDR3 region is CASSLFGTGPPMGYTF. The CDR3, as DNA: TGTGCCAGCAGCTTATTCGGGACAGGGCCACCTATGGGCTACACCTTC.

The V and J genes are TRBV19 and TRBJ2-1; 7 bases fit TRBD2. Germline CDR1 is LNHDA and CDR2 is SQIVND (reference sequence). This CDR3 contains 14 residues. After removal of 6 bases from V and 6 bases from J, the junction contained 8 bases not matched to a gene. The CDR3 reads CASRSGGRINEQFF. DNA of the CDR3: TGTGCCAGTAGGTCGGGCGGGAGAATCAATGAGCAGTTCTTC.

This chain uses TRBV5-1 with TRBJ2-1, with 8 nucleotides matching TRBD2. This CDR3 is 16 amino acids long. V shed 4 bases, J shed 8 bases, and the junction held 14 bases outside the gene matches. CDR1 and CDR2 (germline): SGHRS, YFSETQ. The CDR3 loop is CASSAITSGGSYEQFF. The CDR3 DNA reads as TGCGCCAGCAGCGCGATAACTAGCGGAGGGAGTTATGAGCAGTTCTTC. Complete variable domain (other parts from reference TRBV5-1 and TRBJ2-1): KAGVTQTPRYLIKTRGQQVTLSCSPISGHRSVSWYQQTPGQGLQFLFEYFSETQRNKGNFPGRFSGRQFSNSRSEMNVSTLELGDSALYLCASSAITSGGSYEQFFGPGTRLTVL.

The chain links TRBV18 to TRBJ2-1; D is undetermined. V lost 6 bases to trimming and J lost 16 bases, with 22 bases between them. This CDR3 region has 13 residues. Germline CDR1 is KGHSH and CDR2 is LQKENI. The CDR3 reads CASSLMELKLVFF. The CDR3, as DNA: TGTGCCAGCTCCCTAATGGAACTAAAGCTAGTTTTCTTC. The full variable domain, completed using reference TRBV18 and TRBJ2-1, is NAGVMQNPRHLVRRRGQEARLRCSPMKGHSHVYWYRQLPEEGLKFMVYLQKENIIDESGMPKERFSAEFPKEGPSILRIQQVVRGDSAAYFCASSLMELKLVFFGPGTRLTVL.

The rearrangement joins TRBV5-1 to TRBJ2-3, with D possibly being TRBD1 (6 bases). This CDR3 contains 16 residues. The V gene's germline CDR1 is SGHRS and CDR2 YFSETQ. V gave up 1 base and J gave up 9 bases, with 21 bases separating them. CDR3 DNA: TGCGCCAGCAGCTTGAATTCGGCAGGGGTCCTAAAAACGCAGTATTTT. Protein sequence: CASSLNSAGVLKTQYF.

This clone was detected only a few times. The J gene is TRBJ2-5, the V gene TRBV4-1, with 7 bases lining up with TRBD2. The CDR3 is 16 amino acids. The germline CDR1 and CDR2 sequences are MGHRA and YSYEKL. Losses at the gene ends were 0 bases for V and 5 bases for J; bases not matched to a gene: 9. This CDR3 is CASSQDRGRVIETQYF. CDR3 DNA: TGCGCCAGCAGCCAAGATCGGGGGAGGGTAATCGAGACCCAGTACTTC.

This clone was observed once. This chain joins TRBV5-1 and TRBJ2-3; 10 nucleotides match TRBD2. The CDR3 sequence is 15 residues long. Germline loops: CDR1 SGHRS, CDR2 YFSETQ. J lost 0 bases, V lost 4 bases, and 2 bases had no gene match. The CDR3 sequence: CASSRTSGSTDTQYF. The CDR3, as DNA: TGCGCCAGCAGCCGGACTAGCGGCAGCACAGATACGCAGTATTTT. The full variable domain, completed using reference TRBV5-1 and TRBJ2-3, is KAGVTQTPRYLIKTRGQQVTLSCSPISGHRSVSWYQQTPGQGLQFLFEYFSETQRNKGNFPGRFSGRQFSNSRSEMNVSTLELGDSALYLCASSRTSGSTDTQYFGPGTRLTVL.

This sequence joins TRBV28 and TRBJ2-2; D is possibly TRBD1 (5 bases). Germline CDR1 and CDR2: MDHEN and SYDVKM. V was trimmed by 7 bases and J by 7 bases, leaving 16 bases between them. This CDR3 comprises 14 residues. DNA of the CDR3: TGTGCCAGCACGGTTCAGGGCTGGGGCGGGGAGCTGTTTTTT. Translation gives CASTVQGWGGELFF. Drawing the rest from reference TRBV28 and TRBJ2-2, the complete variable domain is DVKVTQSSRYLVKRTGEKVFLECVQDMDHENMFWYRQDPGLGLRLIYFSYDVKMKEKGDIPEGYSVSREKKERFSLILESASTNQTSMYLCASTVQGWGGELFFGEGSRLTVL.

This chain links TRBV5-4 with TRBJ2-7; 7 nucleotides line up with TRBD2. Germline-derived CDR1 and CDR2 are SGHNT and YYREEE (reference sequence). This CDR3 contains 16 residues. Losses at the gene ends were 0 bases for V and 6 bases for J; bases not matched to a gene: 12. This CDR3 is CASSLALTGGATEQYF. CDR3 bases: TGTGCCAGCAGCTTGGCCTTAACGGGAGGTGCTACCGAGCAGTACTTC.

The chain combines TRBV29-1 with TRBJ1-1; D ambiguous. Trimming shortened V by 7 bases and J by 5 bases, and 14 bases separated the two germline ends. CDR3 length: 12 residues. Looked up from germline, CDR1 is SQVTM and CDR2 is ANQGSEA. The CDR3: CSAVRSGTEAFF. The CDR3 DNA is TGCAGCGCTGTACGATCCGGGACTGAAGCTTTCTTT.

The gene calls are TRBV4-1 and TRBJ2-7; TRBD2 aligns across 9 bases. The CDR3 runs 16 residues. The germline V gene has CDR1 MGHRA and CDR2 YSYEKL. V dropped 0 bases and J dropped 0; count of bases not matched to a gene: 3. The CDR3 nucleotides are TGCGCCAGCAGCCAAGATTCTAGCGGGAACTCCTACGAGCAGTACTTC. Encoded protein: CASSQDSSGNSYEQYF.

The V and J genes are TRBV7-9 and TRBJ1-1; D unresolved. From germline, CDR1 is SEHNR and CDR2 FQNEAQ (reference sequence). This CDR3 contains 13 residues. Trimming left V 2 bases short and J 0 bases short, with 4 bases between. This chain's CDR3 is CASSLTMNTEAFF. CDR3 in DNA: TGTGCCAGCAGCTTAACTATGAACACTGAAGCTTTCTTT.

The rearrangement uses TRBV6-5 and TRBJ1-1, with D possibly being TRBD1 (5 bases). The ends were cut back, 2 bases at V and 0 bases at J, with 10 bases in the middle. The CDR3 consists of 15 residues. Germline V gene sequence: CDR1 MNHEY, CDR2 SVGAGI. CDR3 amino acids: CASSYLGQLNTEAFF. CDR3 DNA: TGTGCCAGCAGTTACCTCGGACAACTGAACACTGAAGCTTTCTTT.

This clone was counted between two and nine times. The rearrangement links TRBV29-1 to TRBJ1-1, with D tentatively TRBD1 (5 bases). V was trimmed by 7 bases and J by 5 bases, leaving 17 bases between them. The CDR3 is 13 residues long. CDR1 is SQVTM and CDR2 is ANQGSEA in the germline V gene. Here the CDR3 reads CSAATALGTEAFF. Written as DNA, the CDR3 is TGCAGCGCTGCGACAGCCTTGGGGACTGAAGCTTTCTTT.

CDR3 sequence (DNA): TGCGCCAGCAGCCAACCCGGGACTAGCGAAACAAGCTCCTACAATGAGCAGTTCTTC. Its protein is CASSQPGTSETSSYNEQFF. V and J are TRBV4-1 and TRBJ2-1; 10 bases align to TRBD2. The germline V gene encodes CDR1 MGHRA and CDR2 YSYEKL. V gave up 2 bases and J gave up 0 bases; unmatched junction bases: 10. The CDR3 has 19 residues.